This T cell receptor (beta chain) was sequenced for a study of T cells after yellow fever vaccination. Study outcomes and limitations: Boosting was followed by the reappearance of most primary-vaccination clones (just under 98% CD4, roughly 90% CD8). Contaminating bulk clonotypes could be abundant in FACS-sorted repertoires.

TCR cDNA was made by 5'RACE template switching, adding a universal primer site and UMIs. TCRdb re-analysed the 5' RACE reads in MiXCR, keeping a single row per CDR3 protein. The table lists just under 600,000 distinct CDR3 sequences, around an eighth of them singletons. V was clipped by 4 bases and J by 2 bases; unmatched bases: 13. This CDR3 region has 18 residues. Germline lookup yields CDR1 SGHAT and CDR2 FQNNGV. Comments on this clonotype: Its antigen is still unknown.

The chain combines TRBV11-2 with TRBJ2-1; 8 bases are shared with TRBD2. This clonotype was obtained from a man aged 25 to 40 who received the YFV17D yellow fever vaccine. The sequencing used PBMCs, collected on the day of the yellow fever booster vaccination. The CDR3 here is CASSSSGPGRAAYNEQFF. The CDR3 DNA sequence: TGTGCCAGCAGCTCCTCAGGTCCCGGGAGGGCCGCCTACAATGAGCAGTTCTTC.